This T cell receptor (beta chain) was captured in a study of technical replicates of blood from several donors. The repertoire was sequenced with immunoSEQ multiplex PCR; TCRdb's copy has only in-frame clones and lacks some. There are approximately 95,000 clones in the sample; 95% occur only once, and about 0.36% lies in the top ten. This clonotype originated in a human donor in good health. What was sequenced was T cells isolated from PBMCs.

As DNA, the CDR3 is TGTGCCAGCAGTCTATCCGTGGGCAGGGGCCGCCTGATGAACACTGAAGCTTTCTTT. It specifies CASSLSVGRGRLMNTEAFF. The rearrangement uses TRBV7-9 and TRBJ1-1; maybe TRBD1 (6 bases). V was trimmed by 6 bases and J by 0 bases, leaving 26 bases between them. The germline V gene has CDR1 SEHNR and CDR2 FQNEAQ (reference sequence). This CDR3 spans 19 amino acids. The full variable domain, with the rest looked up from reference TRBV7-9 and TRBJ1-1, is DTGVSQNPRHKITKRGQNVTFRCDPISEHNRLYWYRQTLGQGPEFLTYFQNEAQLEKSRLLSDRFSAERPKGSFSTLEIQRTEQGDSAMYLCASSLSVGRGRLMNTEAFFGQGTRLTVV.